This TCR beta chain was observed in a study of blood T cell repertoires in COVID-19. Study overall: There were acute and convalescent COVID-19 samples, and they came from the United States, Italy and Spain.

This table comes from immunoSEQ multiplex PCR, and its TCRdb copy is limited to in-frame clones, with some not included. Among around 400,000 clones listed, 88% were seen once. No more than 2 weeks before study entry, exposed participants had met a case of COVID-19. Deletions cut 7 bases from V and 0 bases from J, with 6 bases between. This CDR3 has 13 amino acids. This receptor was identified in a woman between 18 and 30 years old who had been exposed to COVID-19. The chain has TRBV12-3 or TRBV12-4 and TRBJ1-4, with a possible D match to TRBD1 (5 bases). The sequenced sample was PBMCs or T cells enriched from blood (not recorded which). The CDR3 protein is CASTTATNEKLFF. CDR3 DNA sequence: TGTGCCAGCACGACAGCAACTAATGAAAAACTGTTTTTT.